This is a list of T cell receptor beta chains from one sample in a study of T-cell reconstitution after alpha-beta-depleted transplantation in children. TCRdb reprocessed the PCR reads with MiXCR, giving one entry per CDR3 protein. The sample holds 700,000 or so distinct CDR3 sequences; around 13% are singletons and the top ten take around 0.79%. The specimen comprised PBMCs, sampled before TCRalphabeta/CD19-depleted stem cell transplant. These receptors all stem from a girl aged 2 to 9 with congenital amegakaryocytic thrombocytopenia, due to receive a stem cell transplant. Both conserved end residues are part of each CDR3. Fields, in order: D gene, J gene, clone size, V gene, CDR3 length, CDR3 DNA, CDR3 protein. The D gene is left open where the match is weak. Clone sizes are given selectively: once, few, many, or a class where the clone is expanded.

-,TRBJ2-7,many,TRBV20-1,15,TGCAGTGCTAGAGAGGGACTTGCTGGCTCCTACGAGCAGTACTTC,CSAREGLAGSYEQYF
TRBD1,TRBJ1-1,many,TRBV11-2,16,TGTGCCAGCAGCTTAGAGTGGGACAGATTGAACACTGAAGCTTTCTTT,CASSLEWDRLNTEAFF
-,TRBJ2-3,few,TRBV5-1,16,TGCGCCAGCACCCAGGACGAGGGAGGCCCCACAGATACGCAGTATTTT,CASTQDEGGPTDTQYF
TRBD1,TRBJ1-1,many,TRBV29-1,12,TGCAGCGTAATACAGGGGGCAACTGAAGCTTTCTTT,CSVIQGATEAFF
TRBD2,TRBJ2-3,-,TRBV7-7,18,TGTTCCAGCAGCCCAGGGGTCGGGACTAGCGGGAGCACAGATACGCAGTATTTT,CSSSPGVGTSGSTDTQYF
-,TRBJ1-1,many,TRBV10-3,12,TGTGCCATCAGCCGAGAGGGCACTGAAGCTTTCTTT,CAISREGTEAFF
-,TRBJ2-7,many,TRBV20-1,11,TGCAGTGCTCGATCCTTGCGGGAGCAGTACTTC,CSARSLREQYF
-,TRBJ2-1,-,TRBV12-3/TRBV12-4,15,TGTGCCAGCAGTTTACCAGGAGACTACTACAATGAGCAGTTCTTC,CASSLPGDYYNEQFF
-,TRBJ1-2,many,TRBV29-1,12,TGCAGCGTTGCCCTCCAAACCTATGGCTACACCTTC,CSVALQTYGYTF
-,TRBJ1-4,-,TRBV12-3/TRBV12-4,13,TGTGCCAGCCGTGGCCCAACTAATGAAAAACTGTTTTTT,CASRGPTNEKLFF
TRBD1,TRBJ1-5,few,TRBV7-9,16,TGTGCCAGCAGCATCTCCGGGACAGGGGGGAATCAGCCCCAGCATTTT,CASSISGTGGNQPQHF
TRBD1,TRBJ1-1,-,TRBV6-5,17,TGTGCCAGCAGTTTGTGGCGGGACAGGGGCGTGAACACTGAAGCTTTCTTT,CASSLWRDRGVNTEAFF
-,TRBJ2-3,few,TRBV12-3/TRBV12-4,12,TGTGCTTTGAGGGCCGGCACAGATACGCAGTATTTT,CALRAGTDTQYF
-,TRBJ2-5,few,TRBV6-1,14,TGTGCCAGCAGTCCCGACCGGAGGCAAGAGACCCAGTACTTC,CASSPDRRQETQYF
TRBD2,TRBJ2-2,few,TRBV12-3/TRBV12-4,19,TGTGCCAGCTGTTTTTTACGACTAGCGGGAGTTAACAACACCGGGGAGCTGTTTTTT,CASCFLRLAGVNNTGELFF
TRBD2,TRBJ2-5,once,TRBV5-1,15,TGCGCCAGCAGCTTACTCCCGCGGGAGCAAGAGACCCAGTACTTC,CASSLLPREQETQYF
TRBD2,TRBJ2-3,few,TRBV5-1,14,TGCGCCAGCTCGAGAAGCGGGATACAAGATACGCAGTATTTT,CASSRSGIQDTQYF
-,TRBJ2-6,few,TRBV5-1,18,TGCGCCAGCAGCCCGGGTAGGGGCGGGGCCTCTGGGGCCAACGTCCTGACTTTC,CASSPGRGGASGANVLTF
-,TRBJ2-5,-,TRBV14,13,TGTGCCAGCAGCCAAGAACTACAAGAGACCCAGTACTTC,CASSQELQETQYF
TRBD2,TRBJ2-5,-,TRBV29-1,15,TGCAGCGCCCGGACTAGCGGGAGGCCTAAAGAGACCCAGTACTTC,CSARTSGRPKETQYF
-,TRBJ2-7,many,TRBV4-1,15,TGCGCCAGCAGCCAAGATCTGGCCGGCACCTACGAGCAGTACTTC,CASSQDLAGTYEQYF
-,TRBJ1-1,many,TRBV29-1,12,TGCAGCGTTGCAGGGATGGGCACTGAAGCTTTCTTT,CSVAGMGTEAFF
-,TRBJ2-1,-,TRBV4-2,16,TGTGCCAGCAGCCCGAGGACTAGGGGGCAGTACAATGAGCAGTTCTTC,CASSPRTRGQYNEQFF
-,TRBJ2-5,few,TRBV5-5,13,TGTGCCAGCAGCTTGTTTGGAGAAGAGACCCAGTACTTC,CASSLFGEETQYF
TRBD1,TRBJ2-2,many,TRBV29-1,16,TGCAGCGTTGAAGATCGGAGACAGGGTGGCGCCGGGGAGCTGTTTTTT,CSVEDRRQGGAGELFF
-,TRBJ2-1,many,TRBV21-1,15,TGTGCCAGCAGCAATAGACTAGCGGGGTACAATGAGCAGTTCTTC,CASSNRLAGYNEQFF
-,TRBJ2-2,many,TRBV7-7,13,TGTGCCAGCAGCTCCTGGACGGACGGGGAGCTGTTTTTT,CASSSWTDGELFF
-,TRBJ1-2,many,TRBV10-2,12,TGCGCCAGCAGTGCGGCAGGGGACGGCTACACCTTC,CASSAAGDGYTF
-,TRBJ2-1,many,TRBV5-1,14,TGCGCCAGCAGCTTACGGAGGTCAGACAATGAGCAGTTCTTC,CASSLRRSDNEQFF
-,TRBJ2-2,-,TRBV9,13,TGTGCCAGCAGCGTAGGGGGCACCGGGGAGCTGTTTTTT,CASSVGGTGELFF
-,TRBJ2-3,many,TRBV5-1,16,TGCGCCAGCAGCAGGTTGTGGGAGCAGGCCACAGATACGCAGTATTTT,CASSRLWEQATDTQYF
-,TRBJ2-2,many,TRBV20-1,15,TGCAGTGCTAGACGCGACAGCGATTACACCGGGGAGCTGTTTTTT,CSARRDSDYTGELFF
-,TRBJ2-5,many,TRBV20-1,14,TGCAGTGCTACCTACGGAGAGACGGGCGAGACCCAGTACTTC,CSATYGETGETQYF
TRBD1,TRBJ1-1,many,TRBV6-2/TRBV6-3,15,TGTGCCAGCCTAAATTCCGGGACAGTGAACACTGAAGCTTTCTTT,CASLNSGTVNTEAFF
-,TRBJ2-7,-,TRBV30,14,TGTGCCTGGAGTCCCGACTCCGCTTCCTACGAGCAGTACTTC,CAWSPDSASYEQYF
-,TRBJ2-1,many,TRBV6-1,16,TGTGCCAGCCTGCCCAACTTTAGCGGTACATACAATGAGCAGTTCTTC,CASLPNFSGTYNEQFF
TRBD2,TRBJ2-2,few,TRBV7-2,15,TGTGCCAGCAGCTTCAATAGCGGGAGTTCCGGGGAGCTGTTTTTT,CASSFNSGSSGELFF
-,TRBJ2-2,many,TRBV7-8,13,TGTGCCAGCAGGGGGACAAGGGCTGGGGAGCTGTTTTTT,CASRGTRAGELFF
TRBD2,TRBJ2-1,-,TRBV14,15,TGTGCCAGCAGCCAACTTTTAGCGGGAGGGAATGAGCAGTTCTTC,CASSQLLAGGNEQFF
-,TRBJ1-5,many,TRBV6-5,19,TGTGCCAGCAGTTACCAGGAGTTCCCGGGAACCTATAGCAATCAGCCCCAGCATTTT,CASSYQEFPGTYSNQPQHF
TRBD2,TRBJ2-7,-,TRBV3-1,16,TGTGCCAGCAGCCGAGGGGGGACTAGCGGCCTCTACGAGCAGTACTTC,CASSRGGTSGLYEQYF
TRBD2,TRBJ2-5,many,TRBV20-1,13,TGCGGCGGGGGGATGGGGGGAACAGAGACCCAGTACTTC,CGGGMGGTETQYF
TRBD2,TRBJ2-1,many,TRBV29-1,14,TGCAGCGTTGAGAGTCTAGCGGGCTACAATGAGCAGTTCTTC,CSVESLAGYNEQFF
-,TRBJ2-7,few,TRBV5-1,13,TGCGCCAGCAGCTTGGGTCCTTCTGGGGAGCAGTACTTC,CASSLGPSGEQYF
-,TRBJ2-1,once,TRBV11-2,14,TGTGCCAGCAGCACTGGGACGCCGCCCAGTGAGCAGTTCTTC,CASSTGTPPSEQFF
-,TRBJ1-1,few,TRBV29-1,14,TGCAGCGTTGAGCTGAGGACGGCGAACACTGAAGCTTTCTTT,CSVELRTANTEAFF
-,TRBJ2-7,many,TRBV12-3/TRBV12-4,13,TGTGCCAGCAGTTTAATGGACATCGACGAGCAGTACTTC,CASSLMDIDEQYF
TRBD1,TRBJ2-3,-,TRBV7-8,16,TGTGCCAGCAGCTTTACCACAGGGGGTTCCACAGATACGCAGTATTTT,CASSFTTGGSTDTQYF
TRBD1,TRBJ2-5,-,TRBV2,14,TGTGCCAGCAGTAGAGACAGGGGGCTGGAGACCCAGTACTTC,CASSRDRGLETQYF
-,TRBJ2-3,-,TRBV20-1,14,TGCAGTGCTGGGGACTCTCTAGGTCTTCGCGTGCAGTATTTT,CSAGDSLGLRVQYF
-,TRBJ2-7,-,TRBV7-9,16,TGTGCCAGCAGCTTTAAAGGCCGGGACGCAGTCTACGAGCAGTACTTC,CASSFKGRDAVYEQYF
-,TRBJ2-7,many,TRBV7-2,14,TGTGCCAGCAGCTACGTAGGTAGCTCCGACGAGCAGTACTTC,CASSYVGSSDEQYF
TRBD2,TRBJ2-1,few,TRBV18,14,TGTGCCAGCTCACGAGAGCGGGGAGACAATGAGCAGTTCTTC,CASSRERGDNEQFF
TRBD2,TRBJ2-1,many,TRBV5-1,12,TGCGTCAGCGGGAGGGCCATCAATGAGCAGTTCTTC,CVSGRAINEQFF
-,TRBJ2-1,few,TRBV29-1,14,TGCAGCGTCCCACTAGCCGGTTTGCACAATGAGCAGTTCTTC,CSVPLAGLHNEQFF